This T cell receptor beta chain was documented in a study of siplizumab effects on memory and regulatory T cells. Study results and limitations: Unstimulated subsets were the mapping target of only a minor fraction of alloreactive clones.

The CDR3 extends over 14 amino acids. V was pared by 2 bases and J by 11 bases, with 19 bases between. TCRdb keeps only in-frame clones here, not all; method: immunoSEQ multiplex PCR. The sample includes tens of thousands of clones, roughly 95% of them seen just once. A remark on this clone: Its antigen is currently unknown.

The sequence was collected from a human donor in good health. This chain links TRBV5-3 with TRBJ1-1; D is possibly TRBD1 (5 bases). TRBV5-3 is recorded as an ORF, its role being uncertain. Sequencing was carried out using naive CD4+ T cells sorted from blood. The CDR3 nucleotides read TGTGCCAGAAGCTTCGGATATTGGGGGTTCGGGGCTTTCTTT. It encodes CARSFGYWGFGAFF.